Following are 4 T cell receptor beta chains from one sample sequenced in a study of Ad26.COV2.S vaccination and SARS-CoV-2 variants. Sequencing used immunoSEQ multiplex PCR; TCRdb keeps in-frame clones, though not all of them. Counted here are over 110,000 clones, 80% to 90% occurring once; the ten biggest clones make up about 5%. Material: peripheral blood, obtained after recovery from COVID-19. The origin of the receptors is a human donor who had recovered from COVID-19.

V usage is TRBV4-3 and J usage is TRBJ1-4; no reliable D call. This CDR3 has 16 residues. The germline gives CDR1 LGHNA, CDR2 YSLEER. Trimming cost V 0 bases and J 7 bases, with 15 bases left between them. The CDR3 is CASSQDRVPGSEKLFF. The CDR3 bases are TGCGCCAGCAGCCAAGATCGGGTCCCCGGGAGTGAAAAACTGTTTTTT.

The J gene is TRBJ1-6, the V gene TRBV2, with D possibly matching TRBD1 (5 bases). Trimming shortened V by 7 bases and J by 9 bases, and 19 bases separated the two germline ends. Per germline, CDR1 SNHLY and CDR2 FYNNEI. The CDR3 sequence is 15 residues long. CDR3 in DNA: TGTGCCAGCACCCCAGACAGCATCCCAGCTTCACCCCTCCACTTT. As protein: CASTPDSIPASPLHF.

The chain recombines TRBV28 with TRBJ1-1, with 10 bases fitting TRBD1. The CDR3 covers 18 residues. With 4 bases clipped from V and 1 base from J, the junction kept 12 bases outside the gene matches. Germline values: CDR1 MDHEN, CDR2 SYDVKM. CDR3 in amino acids: CASSWGTGVVSSNTEAFF. The CDR3 DNA reads as TGTGCCAGCAGTTGGGGGACAGGGGTGGTCTCATCGAACACTGAAGCTTTCTTT.

The V and J genes are TRBV4-1 and TRBJ1-1; the D gene is possibly TRBD1 (5 bases). The CDR3 has 15 amino acids. The V and J ends lost 0 bases and 0 bases respectively, with 8 bases between them. Germline V gene data show CDR1 as MGHRA and CDR2 as YSYEKL. The CDR3 is CASSQERTLNTEAFF. In DNA, the CDR3 is TGCGCCAGCAGCCAAGAAAGGACATTGAACACTGAAGCTTTCTTT.